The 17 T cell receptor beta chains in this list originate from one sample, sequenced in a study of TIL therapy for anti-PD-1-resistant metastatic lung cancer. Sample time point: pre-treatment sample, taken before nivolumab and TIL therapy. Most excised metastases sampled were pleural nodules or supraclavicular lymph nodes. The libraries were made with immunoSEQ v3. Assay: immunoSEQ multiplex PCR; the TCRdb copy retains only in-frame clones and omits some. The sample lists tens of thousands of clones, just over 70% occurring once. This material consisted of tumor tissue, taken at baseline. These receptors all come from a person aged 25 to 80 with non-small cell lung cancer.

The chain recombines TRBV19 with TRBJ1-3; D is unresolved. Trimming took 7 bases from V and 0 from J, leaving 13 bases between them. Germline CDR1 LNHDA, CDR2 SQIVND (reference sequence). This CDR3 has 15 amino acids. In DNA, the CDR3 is TGTGCCAGTACCGAATGGGAGTACTCTGGAAACACCATATATTTT. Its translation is CASTEWEYSGNTIYF. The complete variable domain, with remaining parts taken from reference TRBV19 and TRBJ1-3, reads DGGITQSPKYLFRKEGQNVTLSCEQNLNHDAMYWYRQDPGQGLRLIYYSQIVNDFQKGDIAEGYSVSREKKESFPLTVTSAQKNPTAFYLCASTEWEYSGNTIYFGEGSWLTVV.

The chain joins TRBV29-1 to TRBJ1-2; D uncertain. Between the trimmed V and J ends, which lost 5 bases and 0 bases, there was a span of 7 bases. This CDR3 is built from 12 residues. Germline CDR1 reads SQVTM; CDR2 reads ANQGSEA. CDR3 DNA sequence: TGCAGCGTTTGGAGAGCTAACTATGGCTACACCTTC. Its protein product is CSVWRANYGYTF.

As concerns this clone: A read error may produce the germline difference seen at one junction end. The CDR3 region is CARSGTGVREQFF. Here the CDR3 DNA reads TGTGCCAGGAGCGGGACAGGGGTACGTGAGCAGTTCTTC. The chain links TRBV30 to TRBJ2-1, with 10 bases fitting TRBD1. The CDR3 contains 13 residues. Germline CDR1 GTSNPN, CDR2 SVGIG (reference sequence).

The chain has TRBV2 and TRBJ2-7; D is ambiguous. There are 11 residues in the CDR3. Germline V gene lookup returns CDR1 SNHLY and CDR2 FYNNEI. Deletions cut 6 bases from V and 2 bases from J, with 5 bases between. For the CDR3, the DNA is TGTGCCAGCAGCTTAACCTACGAGCAGTACTTC. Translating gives CASSLTYEQYF. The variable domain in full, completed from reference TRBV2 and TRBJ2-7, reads EPEVTQTPSHQVTQMGQEVILRCVPISNHLYFYWYRQILGQKVEFLVSFYNNEISEKSEIFDDQFSVERPDGSNFTLKIRSTKLEDSAMYFCASSLTYEQYFGPGTRLTVT.

The CDR3 nucleotides are TGCGCCAGCAGCCAAGGCAAATGGGGTGAAAAACTGTTTTTT. Amino acid sequence: CASSQGKWGEKLFF. The genes are TRBV4-1 and TRBJ1-4; D is undetermined. V dropped 1 base and J dropped 7 bases, with 10 bases sitting between them. Germline V gives CDR1 MGHRA, CDR2 YSYEKL. This CDR3 has 14 residues.

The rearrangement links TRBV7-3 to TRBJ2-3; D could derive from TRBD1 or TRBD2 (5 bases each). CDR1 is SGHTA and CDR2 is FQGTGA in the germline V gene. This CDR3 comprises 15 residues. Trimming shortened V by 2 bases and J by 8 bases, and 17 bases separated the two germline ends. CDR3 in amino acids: CASSLSASRQGTQYF. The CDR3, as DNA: TGTGCCAGCAGCTTATCAGCTAGCCGGCAGGGTACGCAGTATTTT. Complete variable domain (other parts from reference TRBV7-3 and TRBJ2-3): GAGVSQTPSNKVTEKGKYVELRCDPISGHTALYWYRQSLGQGPEFLIYFQGTGAADDSGLPNDRFFAVRPEGSVSTLKIQRTERGDSAVYLCASSLSASRQGTQYFGPGTRLTVL.

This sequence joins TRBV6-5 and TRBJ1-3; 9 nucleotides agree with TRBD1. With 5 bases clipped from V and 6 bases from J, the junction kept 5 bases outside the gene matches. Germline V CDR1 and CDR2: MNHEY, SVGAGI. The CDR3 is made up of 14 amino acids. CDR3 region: CASSATGGENTIYF. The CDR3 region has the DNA TGTGCCAGCAGTGCGACAGGGGGGGAAAACACCATATATTTT.

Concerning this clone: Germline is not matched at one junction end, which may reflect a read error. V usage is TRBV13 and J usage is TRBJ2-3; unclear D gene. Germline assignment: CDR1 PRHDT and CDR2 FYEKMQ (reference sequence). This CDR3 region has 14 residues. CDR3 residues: CASSLGLSGYYPYF. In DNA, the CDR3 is TGTGCCAGCAGCTTGGGCCTGAGTGGGTACTACCCTTACTTT. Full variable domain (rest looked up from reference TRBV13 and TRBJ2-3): AAGVIQSPRHLIKEKRETATLKCYPIPRHDTVYWYQQGPGQDPQFLISFYEKMQSDKGSIPDRFSAQQFSDYHSELNMSSLELGDSALYFCASSLGLSGYYPYFGPGTRLTVL.

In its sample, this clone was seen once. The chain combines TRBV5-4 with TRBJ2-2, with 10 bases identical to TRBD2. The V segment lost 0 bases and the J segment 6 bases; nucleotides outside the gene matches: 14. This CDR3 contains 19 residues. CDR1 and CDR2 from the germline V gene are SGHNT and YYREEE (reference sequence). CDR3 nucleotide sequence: TGTGCCAGCAGCTTGGGGTCTGGGCTAGCGGGAGTTGGGTCCGGGGAGCTGTTTTTT. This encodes CASSLGSGLAGVGSGELFF.

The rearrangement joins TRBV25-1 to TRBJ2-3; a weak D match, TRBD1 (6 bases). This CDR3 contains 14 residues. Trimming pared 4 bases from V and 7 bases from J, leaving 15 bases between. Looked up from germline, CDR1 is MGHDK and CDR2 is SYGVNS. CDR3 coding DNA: TGTGCCAGCAGTGGATACTCGGGACAACATACGCAGTATTTT. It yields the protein CASSGYSGQHTQYF.

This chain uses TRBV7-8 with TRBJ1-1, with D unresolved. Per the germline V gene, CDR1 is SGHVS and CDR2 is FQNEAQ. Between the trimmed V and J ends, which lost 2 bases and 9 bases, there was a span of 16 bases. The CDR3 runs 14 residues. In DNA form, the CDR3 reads TGTGCCAGCAGCTTAATCACCCGGAGTCTGAAAGCTTTCTTT. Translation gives CASSLITRSLKAFF.

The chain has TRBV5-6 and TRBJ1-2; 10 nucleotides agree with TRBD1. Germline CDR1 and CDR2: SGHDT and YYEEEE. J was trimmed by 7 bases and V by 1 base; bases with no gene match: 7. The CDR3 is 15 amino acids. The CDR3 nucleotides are TGTGCCAGCAGCTTGACCGGGACAGGGGTTGCTGGCTACACCTTC. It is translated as CASSLTGTGVAGYTF.

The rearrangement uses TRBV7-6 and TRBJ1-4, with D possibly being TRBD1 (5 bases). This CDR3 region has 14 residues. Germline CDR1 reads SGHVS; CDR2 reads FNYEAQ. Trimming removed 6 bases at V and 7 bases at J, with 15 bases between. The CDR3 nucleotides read TGTGCCAGCAGGGAAGGGGCTAATGGTGAAAAACTGTTTTTT. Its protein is CASREGANGEKLFF. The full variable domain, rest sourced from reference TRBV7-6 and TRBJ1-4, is GAGVSQSPRYKVTKRGQDVALRCDPISGHVSLYWYRQALGQGPEFLTYFNYEAQQDKSGLPNDRFSAERPEGSISTLTIQRTEQRDSAMYRCASREGANGEKLFFGSGTQLSVL.

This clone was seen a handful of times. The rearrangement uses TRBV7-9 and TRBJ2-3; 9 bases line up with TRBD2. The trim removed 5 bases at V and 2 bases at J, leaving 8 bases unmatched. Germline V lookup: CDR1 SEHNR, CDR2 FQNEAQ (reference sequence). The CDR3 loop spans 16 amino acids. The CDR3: CASSPYLAGNTDTQYF. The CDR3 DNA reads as TGTGCCAGCAGCCCTTACCTAGCGGGAAACACAGATACGCAGTATTTT. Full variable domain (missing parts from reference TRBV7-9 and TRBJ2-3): DTGVSQNPRHKITKRGQNVTFRCDPISEHNRLYWYRQTLGQGPEFLTYFQNEAQLEKSRLLSDRFSAERPKGSFSTLEIQRTEQGDSAMYLCASSPYLAGNTDTQYFGPGTRLTVL.

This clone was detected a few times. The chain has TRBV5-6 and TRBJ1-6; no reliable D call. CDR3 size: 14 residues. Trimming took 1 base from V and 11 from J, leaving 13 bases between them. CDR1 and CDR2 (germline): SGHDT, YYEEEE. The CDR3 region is CASSLFLGSTPLHF. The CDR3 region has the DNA TGTGCCAGCAGCTTGTTTTTGGGTTCGACACCCCTCCACTTT.

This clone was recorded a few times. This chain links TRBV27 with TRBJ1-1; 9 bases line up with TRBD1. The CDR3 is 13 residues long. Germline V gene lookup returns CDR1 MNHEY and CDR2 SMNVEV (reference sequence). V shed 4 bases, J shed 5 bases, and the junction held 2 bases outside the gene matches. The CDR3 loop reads CASSSDRGTEAFF. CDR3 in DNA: TGTGCCAGCAGTTCGGACAGGGGAACTGAAGCTTTCTTT.

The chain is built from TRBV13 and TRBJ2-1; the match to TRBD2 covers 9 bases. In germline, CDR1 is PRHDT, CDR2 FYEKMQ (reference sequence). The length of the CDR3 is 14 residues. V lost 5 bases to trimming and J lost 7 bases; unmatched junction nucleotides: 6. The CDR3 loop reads CASSPRTSVNEQFF. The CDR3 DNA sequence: TGTGCCAGCAGCCCACGGACTAGCGTAAATGAGCAGTTCTTC.